A single sample is the source of the 28 T cell receptor beta chains below, sequenced in a study of T cells in Graves' hyperthyroidism and ophthalmopathy. Template material for amplifying TCR beta CDR3 regions consisted of RNA transcripts. The HTBI primer set served for first-round RT-PCR of the TCR CDR3. Each CDR3 protein gets one entry after TCRdb re-called the multiplex PCR reads with MiXCR. The sample gives 490,000 or so distinct CDR3 sequences, around 16% of which show up once; approximately 30% is in the top ten. Material: blood. The source of these receptors is a young woman with Graves' ophthalmopathy.

This clonotype has more than one count but fewer than ten. One end of the junction varies from germline; a read error may be responsible. This chain uses TRBV5-1 with TRBJ2-2, with D possibly TRBD2 on 6 matching bases. This CDR3 has 16 amino acids. Germline assignment: CDR1 SGHRS and CDR2 YFSETQ. The CDR3 bases are TGCGCCAGCGGCTTGGCGCTAGCGACCAACACCGGGGAGCTGTTTTTT. Translation: CASGLALATNTGELFF.

As concerns this clonotype: An end of the junction differs from the germline gene, which may be a read error. The V and J genes are TRBV15 and TRBJ2-7, with a possible D match to TRBD2 (5 bases). The CDR3 length is 15 residues. The V gene's germline CDR1 is LNHNV and CDR2 YYDKDF (reference sequence). The CDR3 sequence is CATGSPGLVEYEQYF. In DNA form, the CDR3 reads TGTGCCACCGGCAGCCCCGGACTCGTAGAATACGAGCAGTACTTC.

This clonotype has ten or more counts. The chain carries TRBV18 and TRBJ2-7; 8 bases agree with TRBD2. Per germline, CDR1 KGHSH and CDR2 LQKENI. Trimming cost V 3 bases and J 2 bases; bases outside gene matches: 6. CDR3 length: 15 residues. Here the CDR3 DNA reads TGTGCCAGCTCACCCAGACTAGCGCACCCCTACGAGCAGTACTTC. It specifies CASSPRLAHPYEQYF.

This clonotype was seen repeatedly, ten times or more. In DNA, the CDR3 is TGTGCATGGGGGGGGGAAAAACTGTTTTTT. This codes for CAWGGEKLFF. This chain joins TRBV30 and TRBJ1-4; TRBD1 is a possible D gene (5 bases). This CDR3 comprises 10 residues. The V gene's germline CDR1 is GTSNPN and CDR2 SVGIG (reference sequence).

The J gene is TRBJ2-1, the V gene TRBV2; TRBD2 matches at 8 bases. V gave up 4 bases and J gave up 2 bases; unmatched junction bases: 1. Germline CDR1 reads SNHLY; CDR2 reads FYNNEI. This CDR3 is built from 14 residues. The CDR3: CASSGGGTYNEQFF. For the CDR3, the DNA is TGTGCCAGCAGTGGCGGGGGGACCTACAATGAGCAGTTCTTC.

Regarding this clonotype: This may stem from a read error, because a much larger clone lies one nucleotide away. The chain has TRBV7-8 and TRBJ2-5; TRBD1 might be the D (5 bases). The germline CDR1 and CDR2 sequences are SGHVS and FQNEAQ. The CDR3 is 14 residues long. V was shortened by 1 base and J by 5 bases, with 11 bases between the two germline ends. As DNA, the CDR3 is TGTGCCAGCAGCTTAGTAGCCAGGGCGGAGACCCAGTACTTC. It encodes CASSLVARAETQYF.

This clonotype turned up a few times. The chain links TRBV24-1 to TRBJ2-1; D uncertain. The CDR3 covers 11 residues. In germline, CDR1 is KGHDR, CDR2 SFDVKD. Between the trimmed V and J ends, which lost 4 bases and 7 bases, there was a span of 4 bases. The CDR3 nucleotides read TGTGCCACCAGTGAGGAGAATGAGCAGTTCTTC. It codes for CATSEENEQFF.

This chain uses TRBV20-1 with TRBJ1-1, with D maybe TRBD1 (6 bases). Looked up from germline, CDR1 is DFQATT and CDR2 is SNEGSKA (reference sequence). The CDR3 has 14 amino acids. Trimming cost V 3 bases and J 1 base, with 12 bases left between them. CDR3 DNA sequence: TGCAGTGCTAGGCCGGGGGCGGCGAACACTGAAGCTTTCTTT. It codes for CSARPGAANTEAFF.

This clonotype has more than one count but fewer than ten. The chain uses TRBV20-1 and TRBJ2-1, with TRBD2 matching over 14 bases. The CDR3 extends over 15 amino acids. After removal of 6 bases from V and 7 bases from J, the junction contained 8 bases not matched to a gene. Germline V CDR1 and CDR2: DFQATT, SNEGSKA (reference sequence). The CDR3 nucleotides read TGCAGTGCGCTTAATTGGACTAGCGGGAGGAATGAGCAGTTCTTC. It specifies CSALNWTSGRNEQFF.

This clonotype was seen ten or more times. The rearrangement joins TRBV3-1 to TRBJ1-6; 8 nucleotides agree with TRBD1. J was trimmed by 9 bases and V by 6 bases; bases with no gene match: 4. The germline V gene encodes CDR1 LGHDT and CDR2 YNNKEL (reference sequence). The CDR3 runs to 13 residues. The CDR3 DNA reads as TGTGCCAGCAGGGCAGGGGGCGTTTCACCCCTCCACTTT. Protein product: CASRAGGVSPLHF.

Many counts were recorded for this clonotype. V gene TRBV20-1 combines with J gene TRBJ2-3, with TRBD2 matching 8 bases. Germline loops: CDR1 DFQATT, CDR2 SNEGSKA (reference sequence). V lost 3 bases and J lost 1; bases outside the gene matches: 6. This CDR3 is 15 amino acids long. CDR3 in DNA: TGCAGTGCTAGGGGCTCGACTAGCGGCACAGATACGCAGTATTTT. Its protein is CSARGSTSGTDTQYF.

The J gene is TRBJ2-3, the V gene TRBV7-2, with no clear D. The CDR3 loop spans 13 amino acids. V lost 7 bases to trimming and J lost 5 bases, with 13 bases between them. The germline V gene has CDR1 SGHTA and CDR2 FQGNSA. The CDR3 sequence is CASIPGRRDTQYF. CDR3 sequence (DNA): TGTGCCAGCATCCCCGGGCGAAGAGATACGCAGTATTTT. Looking up the rest from reference TRBV7-2 and TRBJ2-3 gives the full variable domain: GAGVSQSPSNKVTEKGKDVELRCDPISGHTALYWYRQSLGQGLEFLIYFQGNSAPDKSGLPSDRFSAERTGGSVSTLTIQRTQQEDSAVYLCASIPGRRDTQYFGPGTRLTVL.

This clonotype occurred once. This may stem from a read error, because a much larger clone lies one nucleotide away. The chain joins TRBV6-1 to TRBJ2-1; 8 bases match TRBD2. J gave up 6 bases and V 2 bases, and 15 bases lay outside the gene matches. The CDR3 sequence is 18 residues long. Germline-derived CDR1 and CDR2 are MNHNS and SASEGT. This CDR3 is CASSEILGGGRGANEQFF. DNA for the CDR3: TGTGCCAGCAGTGAAATTCTAGGGGGAGGGCGGGGGGCCAATGAGCAGTTCTTC.

Of note for this clonotype: Just one base apart from a much larger clone, this may be a read error. The chain recombines TRBV28 with TRBJ1-5; no reliable D call. V lost 3 bases to trimming and J lost 4 bases, with 7 bases between them. There are 13 residues in the CDR3. The V gene's germline CDR1 is MDHEN and CDR2 SYDVKM. The CDR3 is CASSFPGNQPQHF. In nucleotides, the CDR3 is TGTGCCAGCAGTTTTCCGGGGAATCAGCCCCAGCATTTT. Variable domain in full (rest from reference TRBV28 and TRBJ1-5): DVKVTQSSRYLVKRTGEKVFLECVQDMDHENMFWYRQDPGLGLRLIYFSYDVKMKEKGDIPEGYSVSREKKERFSLILESASTNQTSMYLCASSFPGNQPQHFGDGTRLSIL.

The genes are TRBV24-1 and TRBJ1-2; TRBD1 agrees at 7 bases. Trimming took 5 bases from V and 7 from J; bases not matched to a gene: 9. Germline CDR1 KGHDR, CDR2 SFDVKD. The CDR3 runs 14 residues. The CDR3 DNA sequence: TGTGCCACCAGTGTAGGGGGCCCGGGTGGTGGCTACACCTTC. As protein: CATSVGGPGGGYTF.

The CDR3, as DNA: TGCGCCAGCAGAGAGGTGGACAAACCTCTAGCAAGCGGTTACAATGAGCAGTTCTTC. Translation gives CASREVDKPLASGYNEQFF. The V and J genes are TRBV5-1 and TRBJ2-1; perhaps D is TRBD1 or TRBD2 (5 bases each). There are 19 residues in the CDR3. CDR1 is SGHRS, CDR2 YFSETQ, per germline. V shed 5 bases and J shed 4 bases, with 28 bases lying between them.

This clonotype was recorded many times. The chain recombines TRBV3-1 with TRBJ2-7, with D hard to call. This CDR3 is 14 amino acids long. Looked up from germline, CDR1 is LGHDT and CDR2 is YNNKEL (reference sequence). V was pared by 3 bases and J by 1 base, with 10 bases between. The CDR3, as DNA: TGTGCCAGCAGCCACTTAGTTGGGTCCTACGAGCAGTACTTC. This codes for CASSHLVGSYEQYF.

The sample holds many counts of this clonotype. The CDR3 bases are TGCAGTGCTCTAACCCCGTGGAGCACAGATACGCAGTATTTT. Translated, it gives CSALTPWSTDTQYF. The chain recombines TRBV20-1 with TRBJ2-3; no clear D. CDR3 size: 14 residues. Trimming left V 5 bases short and J 0 bases short, with 12 bases between. The V gene's germline CDR1 is DFQATT and CDR2 SNEGSKA (reference sequence).

The chain recombines TRBV20-1 with TRBJ2-5, with unresolved D. V shed 6 bases and J shed 4 bases, with 15 bases lying between them. This CDR3 region has 13 residues. The germline V gene has CDR1 DFQATT and CDR2 SNEGSKA (reference sequence). CDR3 protein: CSARPGPGETQYF. The CDR3 nucleotides are TGCAGTGCGCGACCCGGGCCCGGAGAGACCCAGTACTTC.

The V gene is TRBV5-4, the J gene TRBJ1-1; no clear D. Trimming stripped 4 bases from V and 8 bases from J, with 18 bases between. The CDR3 is 14 residues long. CDR1 SGHNT and CDR2 YYREEE come from the germline V gene (reference sequence). The CDR3 bases are TGTGCCAGCAGCCCCCGGACCGCCGGAGGGGAAGCTTTCTTT. Translated, it gives CASSPRTAGGEAFF.

Ten or more counts support this clonotype. The chain employs TRBV18 and TRBJ2-3; no definite D call. V was pared by 6 bases and J by 2 bases, with 12 bases between. The CDR3 consists of 14 residues. Per germline, CDR1 KGHSH and CDR2 LQKENI. For the CDR3, the DNA is TGTGCCAGCTCCGGGCCTTTGATCACAGATACGCAGTATTTT. It codes for CASSGPLITDTQYF.

This clonotype appeared a few times. At one end the junction does not follow the germline gene, possibly because of a read error. The rearrangement uses TRBV27 and TRBJ2-5; D ambiguous. The CDR3 extends over 13 amino acids. Germline-derived CDR1 and CDR2 are MNHEY and SMNVEV (reference sequence). The CDR3 loop is CAGSLSRQETQYF. The CDR3 region has the DNA TGTGCCGGCAGTTTATCACGCCAAGAGACCCAGTACTTC.

There are many counts of this clonotype. The rearrangement uses TRBV11-2 and TRBJ2-1; 11 bases fit TRBD2. The CDR3 contains 16 residues. V was pared by 0 bases and J by 8 bases, with 6 bases of the junction left unmatched. Germline values: CDR1 SGHAT, CDR2 FQNNGV. The CDR3 DNA follows: TGTGCCAGCAGCTTAGAAGGGACACTAGCGGGAGATGAGCAGTTCTTC. This gives the protein CASSLEGTLAGDEQFF.

The sample holds a few counts of this clonotype. This chain links TRBV6-2 or TRBV6-3 with TRBJ2-1; 8 bases fit TRBD2. The CDR3 loop spans 15 amino acids. CDR1 is MNHEY, CDR2 SVGEGT, per germline. Unmatched junction bases numbered 7, after V lost 1 base and J lost 8 bases. DNA of the CDR3: TGTGCCAGCAGTTACTTCAGCGGGAGCTTCTATGAGCAGTTCTTC. Its translation is CASSYFSGSFYEQFF.

This clonotype was seen at least ten times. The chain carries TRBV28 and TRBJ2-1; TRBD2 might be the D (6 bases). CDR3 length: 15 amino acids. V lost 3 bases to trimming and J lost 5 bases, with 14 bases between them. The V gene's germline CDR1 is MDHEN and CDR2 SYDVKM. The CDR3 protein is CASSLLSGSNNEQFF. DNA for the CDR3: TGTGCCAGCAGTTTGCTGAGCGGGTCCAACAATGAGCAGTTCTTC.

This clonotype was counted at least ten times. J is TRBJ1-5 and V is TRBV5-5; D unclear. The CDR3 sequence is 13 residues long. Germline loops: CDR1 SGHKS, CDR2 YYEKEE (reference sequence). With 0 bases removed from V and 0 bases from J, the gap between germline ends came to 1 base. CDR3 amino acids: CASSLVSNQPQHF. The CDR3 DNA is TGTGCCAGCAGCTTGGTTAGCAATCAGCCCCAGCATTTT.

This clonotype has ten or more counts. The rearrangement links TRBV28 to TRBJ2-1, with 7 bases that match TRBD1. Germline V lookup: CDR1 MDHEN, CDR2 SYDVKM. J was trimmed by 4 bases and V by 3 bases; bases with no gene match: 3. The CDR3 length is 14 residues. CDR3 in amino acids: CASSFGTVYNEQFF. CDR3 coding DNA: TGTGCCAGCAGTTTCGGGACAGTTTACAATGAGCAGTTCTTC.

This clonotype was found many times. The J gene is TRBJ2-3, the V gene TRBV28; D unclear. V was clipped by 10 bases and J by 6 bases, with 8 bases between them. In germline, CDR1 is MDHEN, CDR2 SYDVKM. The CDR3 runs to 10 residues. CDR3 coding DNA: TGTGCCACCATTTATGATACGCAGTATTTT. Encoded protein: CATIYDTQYF.